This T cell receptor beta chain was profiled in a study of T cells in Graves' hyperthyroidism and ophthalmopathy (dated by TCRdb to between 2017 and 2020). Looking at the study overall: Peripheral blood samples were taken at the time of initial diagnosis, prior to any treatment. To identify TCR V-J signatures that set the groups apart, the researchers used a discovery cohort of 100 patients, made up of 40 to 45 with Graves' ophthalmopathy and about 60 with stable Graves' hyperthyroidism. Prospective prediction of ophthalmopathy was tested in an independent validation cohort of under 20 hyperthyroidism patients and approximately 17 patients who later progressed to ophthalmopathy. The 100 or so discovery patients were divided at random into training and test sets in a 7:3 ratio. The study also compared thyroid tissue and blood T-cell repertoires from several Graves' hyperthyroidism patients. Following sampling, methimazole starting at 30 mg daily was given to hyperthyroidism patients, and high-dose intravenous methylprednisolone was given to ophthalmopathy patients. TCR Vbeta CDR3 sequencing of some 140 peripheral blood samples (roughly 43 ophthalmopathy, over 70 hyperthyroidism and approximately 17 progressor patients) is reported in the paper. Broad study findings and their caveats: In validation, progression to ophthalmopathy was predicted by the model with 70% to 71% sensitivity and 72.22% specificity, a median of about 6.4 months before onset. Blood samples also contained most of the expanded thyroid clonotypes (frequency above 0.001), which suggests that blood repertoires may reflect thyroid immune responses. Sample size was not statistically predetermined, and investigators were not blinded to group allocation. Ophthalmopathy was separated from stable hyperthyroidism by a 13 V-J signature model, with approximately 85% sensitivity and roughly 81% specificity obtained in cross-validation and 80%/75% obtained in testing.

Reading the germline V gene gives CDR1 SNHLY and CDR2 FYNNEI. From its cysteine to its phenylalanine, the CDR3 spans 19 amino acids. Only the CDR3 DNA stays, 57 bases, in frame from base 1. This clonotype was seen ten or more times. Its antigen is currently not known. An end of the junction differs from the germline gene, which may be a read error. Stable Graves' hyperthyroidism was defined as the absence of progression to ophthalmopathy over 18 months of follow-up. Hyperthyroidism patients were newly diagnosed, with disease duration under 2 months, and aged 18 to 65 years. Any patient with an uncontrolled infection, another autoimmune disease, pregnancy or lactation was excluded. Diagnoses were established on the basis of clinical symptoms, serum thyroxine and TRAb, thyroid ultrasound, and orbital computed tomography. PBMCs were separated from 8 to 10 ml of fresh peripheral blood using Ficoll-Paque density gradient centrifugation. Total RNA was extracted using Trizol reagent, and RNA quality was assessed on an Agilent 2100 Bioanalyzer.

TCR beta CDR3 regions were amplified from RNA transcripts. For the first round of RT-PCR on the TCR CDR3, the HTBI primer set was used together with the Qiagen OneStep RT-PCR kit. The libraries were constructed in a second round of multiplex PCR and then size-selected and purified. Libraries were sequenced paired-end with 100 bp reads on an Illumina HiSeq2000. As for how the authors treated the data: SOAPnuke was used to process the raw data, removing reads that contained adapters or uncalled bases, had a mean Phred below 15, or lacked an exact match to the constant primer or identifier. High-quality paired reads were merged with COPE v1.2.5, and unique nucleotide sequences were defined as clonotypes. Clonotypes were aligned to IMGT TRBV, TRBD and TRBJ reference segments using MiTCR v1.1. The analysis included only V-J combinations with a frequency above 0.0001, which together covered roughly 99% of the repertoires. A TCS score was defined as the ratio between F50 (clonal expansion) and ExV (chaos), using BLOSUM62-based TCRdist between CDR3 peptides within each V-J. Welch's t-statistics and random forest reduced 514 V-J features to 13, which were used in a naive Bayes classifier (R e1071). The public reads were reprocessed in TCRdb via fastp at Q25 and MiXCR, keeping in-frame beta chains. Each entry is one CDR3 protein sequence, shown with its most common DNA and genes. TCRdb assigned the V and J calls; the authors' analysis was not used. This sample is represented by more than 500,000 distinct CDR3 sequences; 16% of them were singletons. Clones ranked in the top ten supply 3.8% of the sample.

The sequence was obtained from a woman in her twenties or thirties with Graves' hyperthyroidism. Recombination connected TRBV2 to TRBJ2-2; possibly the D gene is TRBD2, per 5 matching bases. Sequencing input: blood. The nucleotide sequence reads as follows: TGTACCAGCAGTGAAAACCCTAGCCCCATTAGCGCGAACACCGGGGAGCTGTTTTTT. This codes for CTSSENPSPISANTGELFF. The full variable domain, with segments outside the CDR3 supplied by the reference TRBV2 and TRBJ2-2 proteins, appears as EPEVTQTPSHQVTQMGQEVILRCVPISNHLYFYWYRQILGQKVEFLVSFYNNEISEKSEIFDDQFSVERPDGSNFTLKIRSTKLEDSAMYFCTSSENPSPISANTGELFFGEGSRLTVL.